This is a list of T cell receptor beta chains from one sample in a study of neurological immune-mediated disorders. TCRdb reanalysed the 5' RACE reads using MiXCR and keeps one entry per CDR3 protein. The profile covers around 14,000 distinct CDR3 sequences, with under 11% appearing a single time and about 25% taken by the ten largest. Material: PBMCs. These receptors were collected from a woman aged 35 to 49 in good health. CDR3s include the opening cysteine and the closing phenylalanine or tryptophan. Each record gives: J gene, D gene, V gene, clone size, CDR3 DNA, CDR3 protein. The D gene is left open where the match is weak. Size is omitted from some rows. Given values are once, few, many or a class for expanded clones.

TRBJ2-1 - TRBV15 many TGTGCCACCAGCGGAGGGGGATCAACGGGGGGGTTCTTC CATSGGGSTGGFF
TRBJ1-5 TRBD1 TRBV20-1 many TGCAGTGCTAGTGCCAGGGGGTTAGGCAATCAGCCCCAGCATTTT CSASARGLGNQPQHF
TRBJ2-1 - TRBV12-3/TRBV12-4 many TGTGCCAGCAGTTTAATTCTCTCCAATGAGCAGTTCTTC CASSLILSNEQFF
TRBJ1-4 - TRBV5-5 many TGTGCCAGCAGCCCCGGGACATTTCCAACTAATGAAAAACTGTTTTTT CASSPGTFPTNEKLFF
TRBJ2-3 - TRBV12-3/TRBV12-4 many TGTGCCAGCAGTTTTGGGGGTGGCACAGATACGCAGTATTTT CASSFGGGTDTQYF
TRBJ2-7 - TRBV6-5 many TGTGCCAGCGCGGTGGGTAGTTCCTACGAGCAGTACTTC CASAVGSSYEQYF
TRBJ1-2 - TRBV20-1 many TGCAGTGCTAGAGATTTGAGAAACTATGGCTACACCTTC CSARDLRNYGYTF
TRBJ2-6 - TRBV3-1 many TGTGCCAGCAGCTCTACAGGGCTCCGGGCCAACGTCCTGACTTTC CASSSTGLRANVLTF
TRBJ1-1 - TRBV6-6 many TGTGCCAGCAGTTACTCGTTAGACCCTACAGGGAGCACTGAAGCTTTCTTT CASSYSLDPTGSTEAFF
TRBJ2-7 - TRBV27 - TGTGCCAGCAGTTTGGCTCTGGGGTACCACGAGCAGTACTTC CASSLALGYHEQYF
TRBJ1-6 TRBD1 TRBV27 medium-sized TGTGCCAGCAGTTACAGGGGCGGTTCACCCCTCCACTTT CASSYRGGSPLHF
TRBJ2-3 TRBD2 TRBV7-2 many TGTGCCAGCAGCCCAATGACTAGCGGGAGGAAGCCGAATACGCAGTATTTT CASSPMTSGRKPNTQYF
TRBJ2-7 TRBD2 TRBV7-8 - TGTGCCAGCAGCTCGCTAGCGGGACCCAACGAGCAGTACTTC CASSSLAGPNEQYF
TRBJ2-7 - TRBV20-1 - TGCAGTGCTGGAACCTACGAGCAGTACTTC CSAGTYEQYF
TRBJ2-1 - TRBV28 many TGTGCCAGCACCCGGGCCAATGAGCAGTTCTTC CASTRANEQFF
TRBJ2-1 - TRBV5-1 many TGCGCCAGCAGCTTGTTCGGGGATAATGAGCAGTTCTTC CASSLFGDNEQFF
TRBJ1-2 TRBD1 TRBV3-1 many TGTGCCAGCAGCCTTGGACAGGGGAATGGCTACACCTTC CASSLGQGNGYTF
TRBJ1-3 - TRBV5-1 many TGCGCCAGCAGCGCTACGCAACGAGGAAACACCATATATTTT CASSATQRGNTIYF
TRBJ1-4 - TRBV28 medium-sized TGTGCCAGCAGTTTGCAGGGTGGTAAACTGTTTTTT CASSLQGGKLFF
TRBJ1-3 - TRBV4-1 many TGCGCCAGCAGCCAAGTACACGTTTCTGGAAACACCATATATTTT CASSQVHVSGNTIYF
TRBJ2-7 - TRBV6-5 many TGTGCCAGCAGTGGAGAGCAGTTGGGCTACGAGCAGTACTTC CASSGEQLGYEQYF
TRBJ2-3 - TRBV20-1 many TGCAGTGCTAGTGGTAGCGCCAGCACAGATACGCAGTATTTT CSASGSASTDTQYF
TRBJ2-5 - TRBV20-1 many TGCAGTGCGGGTGGCGGCTACTTGGGGACCCAGTACTTC CSAGGGYLGTQYF
TRBJ1-1 TRBD1 TRBV12-3/TRBV12-4 many TGTGCCAGCACCTCGGACAGGGAAGCTTTCTTT CASTSDREAFF
TRBJ1-2 TRBD1 TRBV28 many TGTGCCAGCACTCCCGACAGGGGAGCTAACTATGGCTACACCTTC CASTPDRGANYGYTF
TRBJ2-2 - TRBV6-1 many TGTGCCAGCAATTTAGGGGAAGAGACCGGGGAGCTGTTTTTT CASNLGEETGELFF